This is a list of T cell receptor beta chains from one sample in a study of shared clonotypes between healthy human individuals. The assay was immunoSEQ multiplex PCR, and TCRdb's table has in-frame clones only and misses some. The sample has roughly 450,000 clones, roughly 78% seen once; the top ten hold 13%. The source material was PBMCs. The origin of the receptors is a woman aged 40 to 50 in good health. Some clones in this sample may be carry-over from other donors' samples. Both conserved end residues are part of each CDR3. Fields, in order: CDR3 DNA, CDR3 protein, D gene, J gene, clone size, V gene. The D gene is left open where the match is weak. Where a row states a size, it is once, few, many or the class of an expanded clone; other rows omit it.

DNA: TGTGCCAGCAGCAACAGACTAGCGGGAAGCACAGATACGCAGTATTTT; CDR3: CASSNRLAGSTDTQYF; D: TRBD2; J: TRBJ2-3; size: .; V: TRBV7-8
DNA: TGTGCCAGCAGCGTAGTGGGGAGGGTATCAGGGAACCAAGAGACCCAGTACTTC; CDR3: CASSVVGRVSGNQETQYF; D: TRBD2; J: TRBJ2-5; size: .; V: TRBV9
DNA: TGTGCCAGCAGCCCTCCCCCAGATACGCAGTATTTT; CDR3: CASSPPPDTQYF; D: .; J: TRBJ2-3; size: .; V: TRBV28
DNA: TGTGCCTGGAGTGTACAGGGAAACACTGAAGCTTTCTTT; CDR3: CAWSVQGNTEAFF; D: .; J: TRBJ1-1; size: few; V: TRBV30
DNA: TGTGCCAGCAGCTTAGGTCACACCGGGGAGCTGTTTTTT; CDR3: CASSLGHTGELFF; D: .; J: TRBJ2-2; size: .; V: TRBV5-6
DNA: TGCGCCAGCACGGGGACCTACGAGCAGTACTTC; CDR3: CASTGTYEQYF; D: .; J: TRBJ2-7; size: .; V: TRBV5-1
DNA: TGTGCCAGCAGCCCTTACACAGATACGCAGTATTTT; CDR3: CASSPYTDTQYF; D: .; J: TRBJ2-3; size: .; V: TRBV7-2
DNA: TGTGCCAGCAGTGAAGCGGGAGGGACTAATGAAAAACTGTTTTTT; CDR3: CASSEAGGTNEKLFF; D: .; J: TRBJ1-4; size: few; V: TRBV2
DNA: TGTGCCAGCAGCTTAGGTAGCGGGGGGTACACAGATACGCAGTATTTT; CDR3: CASSLGSGGYTDTQYF; D: TRBD2; J: TRBJ2-3; size: few; V: TRBV7-2
DNA: TGTGCCAGCAGGGCGGGACAGGGGTCCTACAATGAGCAGTTCTTC; CDR3: CASRAGQGSYNEQFF; D: TRBD1; J: TRBJ2-1; size: .; V: TRBV6-5
DNA: TGCGCCAGCAGCCCAGACGCTGGGACAGAAAATCAGCCCCAGCATTTT; CDR3: CASSPDAGTENQPQHF; D: TRBD1; J: TRBJ1-5; size: .; V: TRBV23-1
DNA: TGTGCCAGCAGCAAGACAGGAATGAACACTGAAGCTTTCTTT; CDR3: CASSKTGMNTEAFF; D: .; J: TRBJ1-1; size: .; V: TRBV28
DNA: TGCAGCGTTGAAGAGGGAGCTGGAGAGCAGTACTTC; CDR3: CSVEEGAGEQYF; D: .; J: TRBJ2-5; size: .; V: TRBV29-1
DNA: TGTGCCAGCAGTTTAGTACGGGATGGCTACACCTTC; CDR3: CASSLVRDGYTF; D: .; J: TRBJ1-2; size: many; V: TRBV28
DNA: TGTGCCAGCAGCTCAGCAGGGGCTAACTATGGCTACACCTTC; CDR3: CASSSAGANYGYTF; D: .; J: TRBJ1-2; size: .; V: TRBV7-9
DNA: TGTGCCATCAGTGAGGGGGGTGGCTACACCTTC; CDR3: CAISEGGGYTF; D: .; J: TRBJ1-2; size: .; V: TRBV6-1
DNA: TGTGCCAGCAGCTTAGCGCTTCACCAGGGGGCTCTATACAATGAGCAGTTCTTC; CDR3: CASSLALHQGALYNEQFF; D: TRBD1; J: TRBJ2-1; size: .; V: TRBV7-9
DNA: TGTGCCAGCAGGCCCAGAGCAGTCCAGGACACTGAAGCTTTCTTT; CDR3: CASRPRAVQDTEAFF; D: .; J: TRBJ1-1; size: once; V: TRBV7-2
DNA: TGTGCCAGTAGTATAGGTACTGGCACAGATACGCAGTATTTT; CDR3: CASSIGTGTDTQYF; D: .; J: TRBJ2-3; size: .; V: TRBV19
DNA: TGTGCCAGCAGCTTGGGTCCGACCGGGGAGCTGTTTTTT; CDR3: CASSLGPTGELFF; D: .; J: TRBJ2-2; size: .; V: TRBV5-5
DNA: TGCGCCAGCAGCCAAGGACCTCTCACAGGGGGTTGGTCCTACGAGCAGTACTTC; CDR3: CASSQGPLTGGWSYEQYF; D: TRBD1; J: TRBJ2-7; size: .; V: TRBV4-1
DNA: TGTGCCAGCAGCTTGTTACTAGCGGGGGGCTTGGCCCAGTACTTC; CDR3: CASSLLLAGGLAQYF; D: TRBD2; J: TRBJ2-5; size: .; V: TRBV5-8
DNA: TGCAGCGTTGAAGATCCTTTAGCTCCTAGCACAGATACGCAGTATTTT; CDR3: CSVEDPLAPSTDTQYF; D: .; J: TRBJ2-3; size: few; V: TRBV29-1